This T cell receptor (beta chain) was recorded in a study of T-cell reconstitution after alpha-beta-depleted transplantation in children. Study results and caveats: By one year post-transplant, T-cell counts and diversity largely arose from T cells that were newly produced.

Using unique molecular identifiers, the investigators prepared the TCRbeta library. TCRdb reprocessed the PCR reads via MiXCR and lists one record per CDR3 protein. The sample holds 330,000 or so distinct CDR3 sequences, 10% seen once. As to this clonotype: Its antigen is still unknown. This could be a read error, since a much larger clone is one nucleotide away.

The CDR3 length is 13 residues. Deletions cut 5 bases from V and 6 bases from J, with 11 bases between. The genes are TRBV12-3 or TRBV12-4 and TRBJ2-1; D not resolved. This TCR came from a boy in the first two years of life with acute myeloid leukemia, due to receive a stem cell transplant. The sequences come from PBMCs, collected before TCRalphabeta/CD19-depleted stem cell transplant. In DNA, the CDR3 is TGTGCCAGCAGTGAAACACATGGCAATGAGCAGTTCTTC. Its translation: CASSETHGNEQFF.